Each of the 20 T cell receptor beta chains below was sequenced from the same sample in a study of control samples from healthy donors and cancer patients. Sequenced by immunoSEQ multiplex PCR; TCRdb stores in-frame clones only, minus some. The repertoire consists of 200,000 to 250,000 clones, with over 90% occurring once and the leading ten covering 1.5%. Sequencing was carried out using blood. Receptor source: a man aged 45-65 years in good health.

V usage is TRBV2 and J usage is TRBJ1-2; TRBD1 matches at 8 bases. The CDR3 totals 14 residues. Trimming at V came to 9 bases and at J to 7 bases, leaving 13 bases not matched to a gene. The germline CDR1 and CDR2 sequences are SNHLY and FYNNEI. This chain's CDR3 is CARKRPDRDSGYTF. CDR3 sequence (DNA): TGTGCCAGAAAAAGACCGGACAGGGACTCTGGCTACACCTTC.

J is TRBJ2-1 and V is TRBV7-9, with a weak D call TRBD1 (6 bases). V lost 6 bases and J 8 bases, leaving 11 bases between the germline ends. Germline V CDR1 and CDR2: SEHNR, FQNEAQ (reference sequence). The CDR3 has 12 residues. This chain's CDR3 is CASRSEGDEQFF. For the CDR3, the DNA is TGTGCCAGCAGGTCCGAGGGGGATGAGCAGTTCTTC.

V usage is TRBV2 and J usage is TRBJ1-2; no clear D gene. This CDR3 has 14 residues. The V and J ends lost 3 bases and 7 bases respectively, with 15 bases between them. In germline, CDR1 is SNHLY, CDR2 FYNNEI. Here the CDR3 reads CASSESAGVSGYTF. The CDR3 DNA follows: TGTGCCAGCAGTGAGAGCGCAGGAGTAAGTGGCTACACCTTC.

The V gene is TRBV3-1 (or the pseudogene TRBV3-2), the J gene TRBJ1-2; D gene unclear. Germline V gene lookup returns CDR1 LGHDT and CDR2 YNNKEL (reference sequence). The CDR3 has 15 residues. Trimming removed 1 base from V and 1 base from J, with 10 bases in between. CDR3 loop: CASSQVPPSNYGYTF. CDR3 nucleotide sequence: TGTGCCAGCAGCCAAGTCCCGCCCAGTAACTATGGCTACACCTTC.

The chain is built from TRBV3-1 (or the pseudogene TRBV3-2) and TRBJ2-2; no definite D call. V shed 1 base and J shed 6 bases, with 0 bases lying between them. Germline CDR1 LGHDT, CDR2 YNNKEL (reference sequence). CDR3 length: 11 residues. CDR3 coding DNA: TGTGCCAGCAGCCAAGCCGGGGAGCTGTTTTTT. Amino acids: CASSQAGELFF.

The genes are TRBV5-1 and TRBJ2-2, with 7 bases matching TRBD2. This CDR3 is built from 14 residues. The germline V gene has CDR1 SGHRS and CDR2 YFSETQ. Losses at the gene ends were 3 bases for V and 3 bases for J; bases not matched to a gene: 2. Here the CDR3 DNA reads TGCGCCAGCAGCTGGGGAGGGGACACCGGGGAGCTGTTTTTT. Its protein is CASSWGGDTGELFF.

CDR3 residues: CAGSSGRSYEQYF. The DNA for the CDR3 is TGTGCCGGGTCTAGCGGGCGCTCCTACGAGCAGTACTTC. This chain links TRBV6-6 with TRBJ2-7; 8 bases map to TRBD2. Germline lookup yields CDR1 MNHNY and CDR2 SVGAGI (reference sequence). V lost 11 bases to trimming and J lost 0 bases; unmatched junction nucleotides: 6. The CDR3 loop spans 13 amino acids.

The V gene is TRBV27, the J gene TRBJ1-5, with TRBD1 identical over 8 bases. Trimming took 5 bases from V and 9 from J; bases not matched to a gene: 9. The CDR3 is 14 amino acids. The V gene's germline CDR1 is MNHEY and CDR2 SMNVEV (reference sequence). The CDR3 DNA follows: TGTGCCAGCAGTCCGACAGGGGTGGTTTCGCCCCAGCATTTT. Translated, it gives CASSPTGVVSPQHF.

The V gene is TRBV5-1, the J gene TRBJ2-6; D not certain. The CDR3 has 16 amino acids. V shed 0 bases and J shed 0 bases, with 7 bases lying between them. The germline CDR1 and CDR2 sequences are SGHRS and YFSETQ. CDR3 bases: TGCGCCAGCAGCTTGGCCGAGAGCTCTGGGGCCAACGTCCTGACTTTC. Translation: CASSLAESSGANVLTF.

CDR3 sequence reads: CASSGGNQPQHF. CDR3 DNA sequence: TGTGCCAGCTCAGGAGGAAATCAGCCCCAGCATTTT. The genes are TRBV18 and TRBJ1-5; no definite D call. CDR1 is KGHSH, CDR2 LQKENI, per germline. CDR3 length equals 12 residues. With 5 bases removed from V and 4 bases from J, the gap between germline ends came to 6 bases.

V usage is TRBV15 and J usage is TRBJ2-5; 9 nucleotides match TRBD2. This CDR3 is built from 18 residues. The germline gives CDR1 LNHNV, CDR2 YYDKDF (reference sequence). Trimming at V came to 0 bases and at J to 1 base, leaving 9 bases not matched to a gene. The DNA for the CDR3 is TGTGCCACCAGCAGAGATCGAGCGGGAGGACCGATCCAAGAGACCCAGTACTTC. Its translation: CATSRDRAGGPIQETQYF.

This rearrangement joins TRBV2 to TRBJ2-7, with unresolved D. The germline V gene encodes CDR1 SNHLY and CDR2 FYNNEI. V dropped 6 bases and J dropped 0 bases, with 3 bases sitting between them. The length of the CDR3 is 11 residues. The CDR3 reads CASRGSYEQYF. CDR3 in DNA: TGTGCCAGCAGGGGCTCCTACGAGCAGTACTTC.

V gene TRBV27 combines with J gene TRBJ1-1; 9 positions agree with TRBD1. Trimming took 4 bases from V and 3 from J; bases not matched to a gene: 9. Germline V gene data show CDR1 as MNHEY and CDR2 as SMNVEV (reference sequence). The CDR3 length is 16 residues. CDR3 coding DNA: TGTGCCAGCAGTTACAGGGGGCGCGGGTTAGACACTGAAGCTTTCTTT. As protein: CASSYRGRGLDTEAFF.

V gene TRBV6-4 combines with J gene TRBJ2-1; the D is unclear. Trimming removed 5 bases from V and 3 bases from J, with 8 bases in between. The germline gives CDR1 MRHNA, CDR2 SNTAGT. The CDR3 has 13 residues. CDR3 sequence reads: CASSLTLYNEQFF. In DNA form, the CDR3 reads TGTGCCAGCAGTTTGACTCTCTACAATGAGCAGTTCTTC.

The rearrangement uses TRBV5-1 and TRBJ2-7, with TRBD1 matching over 7 bases. Germline assignment: CDR1 SGHRS and CDR2 YFSETQ. CDR3 size: 15 residues. The V and J ends lost 4 bases and 7 bases, in that order; junction bases with no gene match: 14. This CDR3 reads CASSLLPDRVEEQYV. CDR3 DNA sequence: TGCGCCAGCAGCCTACTCCCCGACAGGGTGGAAGAGCAGTACGTC.

The chain employs TRBV5-6 and TRBJ1-2; 8 bases match TRBD1. Germline lookup yields CDR1 SGHDT and CDR2 YYEEEE. The CDR3 runs 16 residues. V lost 0 bases to trimming and J lost 1 base; unmatched junction nucleotides: 5. CDR3 nucleotide sequence: TGTGCCAGCAGCTTGGGGCAGGGGGCCGTTAACTATGGCTACACCTTC. It is translated as CASSLGQGAVNYGYTF.

The J gene is TRBJ1-5, the V gene TRBV21-1. TRBV21-1 is reported as a pseudogene. The CDR3 length is 11 residues. CDR3 in DNA: TGTGCCAGCAGCAATGATCAGCCCCAGCATTTT. Its translation: CASSNDQPQHF.

V usage is TRBV29-1 and J usage is TRBJ1-1, with 9 bases fitting TRBD1. Per germline, CDR1 SQVTM and CDR2 ANQGSEA. Germline trimming cut 6 bases from V and 4 bases from J; bases unmatched to any gene: 3. CDR3 size: 12 residues. CDR3 bases: TGCAGCGTCGGACAGGGGATCACTGAAGCTTTCTTT. Translation gives CSVGQGITEAFF.

The chain links TRBV11-3 to TRBJ1-1, with D perhaps TRBD1 (5 bases). The CDR3 consists of 13 residues. Germline V gene data show CDR1 as SGHNT and CDR2 as YENEEA. Trimming removed 1 base from V and 4 bases from J, with 7 bases in between. The CDR3 coding sequence is TGTGCCAGCAGCTTAGGGCAGGGCACTGAAGCTTTCTTT. The encoded protein is CASSLGQGTEAFF.

V gene TRBV29-1 combines with J gene TRBJ1-3; D possibly corresponds to TRBD1 (6 bases). CDR3 size: 16 residues. CDR1 and CDR2 from the germline V gene are SQVTM and ANQGSEA. V was shortened by 4 bases and J by 2 bases, with 18 bases between the two germline ends. The DNA of the CDR3 is TGCAGCGTTGGCCAAGGGGGAGCGAGCCCTGGAAACACCATATATTTT. Residues: CSVGQGGASPGNTIYF.